Listed below are T cell receptor beta chains from one sample, sequenced in a study of cytomegalovirus exposure and HLA in healthy donors. The data were produced by immunoSEQ multiplex PCR, yet TCRdb's version contains in-frame clones alone and is incomplete. The sample includes around 150,000 clones, roughly 80% seen only once; the top ten take roughly 7.8%. The specimen sequenced was PBMCs. The receptors come from a woman aged 35 to 49 in good health and CMV-seropositive. Each CDR3 is given with its conserved first and last residue. D genes are given only for firm matches. The size field is filled for only some rows; it gives once, few, many or a size class.

J gene: TRBJ1-3
D gene: .
clone size: .
V gene: TRBV5-5
CDR3 protein: CASSFGGSSGNTIYF
CDR3 DNA: TGTGCCAGCAGCTTCGGCGGTAGCTCTGGAAACACCATATATTTT

J gene: TRBJ2-7
D gene: .
clone size: .
V gene: TRBV11-3
CDR3 protein: CASSPRRGTYEQYF
CDR3 DNA: TGTGCCAGCAGCCCCCGAAGGGGGACCTACGAGCAGTACTTC

J gene: TRBJ2-7
D gene: TRBD2
clone size: .
V gene: TRBV27
CDR3 protein: CASRQSGLAEQYF
CDR3 DNA: TGTGCCAGCAGACAATCGGGACTAGCGGAGCAGTACTTC

J gene: TRBJ1-3
D gene: .
clone size: few
V gene: TRBV5-5
CDR3 protein: CASSLTGFESVDTIYF
CDR3 DNA: TGTGCCAGCAGTCTCACAGGGTTTGAATCTGTGGACACCATATATTTT

J gene: TRBJ2-7
D gene: .
clone size: once
V gene: TRBV7-2
CDR3 protein: CASSLTGSPPTEQYF
CDR3 DNA: TGTGCCAGCAGCCTAACAGGGAGCCCCCCTACCGAGCAGTACTTC

J gene: TRBJ1-2
D gene: .
clone size: few
V gene: TRBV6-1
CDR3 protein: CASSESQTVPNYGYTF
CDR3 DNA: TGTGCCAGCAGTGAAAGCCAGACAGTGCCCAACTATGGCTACACCTTC

J gene: TRBJ2-7
D gene: TRBD2
clone size: .
V gene: TRBV7-9
CDR3 protein: CASSAGRTSGSHEQYF
CDR3 DNA: TGTGCCAGCAGCGCCGGAAGGACTAGCGGGAGCCACGAGCAGTACTTC

J gene: TRBJ2-1
D gene: .
clone size: .
V gene: TRBV9
CDR3 protein: CASSVVASGSYNEQFF
CDR3 DNA: TGTGCCAGCAGCGTAGTTGCCAGCGGCTCCTACAATGAGCAGTTCTTC

J gene: TRBJ1-5
D gene: .
clone size: .
V gene: TRBV5-8
CDR3 protein: CASSLQGQPQHF
CDR3 DNA: TGTGCCAGCAGCTTACAGGGTCAGCCCCAGCATTTT

J gene: TRBJ1-6
D gene: .
clone size: few
V gene: TRBV9
CDR3 protein: CASSQEGLNNSPLHF
CDR3 DNA: TGTGCCAGCAGCCAGGAGGGGTTGAATAATTCACCCCTCCACTTT

J gene: TRBJ1-5
D gene: .
clone size: .
V gene: TRBV7-9
CDR3 protein: CASSFSDSLNQPQHF
CDR3 DNA: TGTGCCAGCAGCTTTTCCGACAGTCTGAATCAGCCCCAGCATTTT

J gene: TRBJ2-7
D gene: TRBD2
clone size: .
V gene: TRBV5-4
CDR3 protein: CASSPGLAGVVYEQYF
CDR3 DNA: TGTGCCAGCAGCCCGGGACTAGCGGGAGTTGTCTACGAGCAGTACTTC

J gene: TRBJ1-1
D gene: .
clone size: .
V gene: TRBV19
CDR3 protein: CASISEPRGAFF
CDR3 DNA: TGTGCCAGTATCTCGGAACCTCGAGGAGCTTTCTTT

J gene: TRBJ2-2
D gene: .
clone size: .
V gene: TRBV15
CDR3 protein: CATRGQFNTGELFF
CDR3 DNA: TGTGCCACCCGCGGACAGTTCAACACCGGGGAGCTGTTTTTT

J gene: TRBJ2-7
D gene: .
clone size: .
V gene: TRBV4-2
CDR3 protein: CASSPTGVFPRSLYEQYF
CDR3 DNA: TGTGCCAGCAGCCCGACAGGTGTATTCCCCCGTTCCCTTTACGAGCAGTACTTC

J gene: TRBJ2-7
D gene: .
clone size: .
V gene: TRBV7-3
CDR3 protein: CASSLSPGDPEQYF
CDR3 DNA: TGTGCCAGCAGCTTATCCCCAGGGGATCCCGAGCAGTACTTC

J gene: TRBJ2-7
D gene: TRBD2
clone size: .
V gene: TRBV7-9
CDR3 protein: CSSSLLLAGVNEQYF
CDR3 DNA: TGTTCCAGCAGCTTACTCCTAGCGGGAGTGAACGAGCAGTACTTC

J gene: TRBJ2-1
D gene: TRBD2
clone size: once
V gene: TRBV9
CDR3 protein: CASSVSGWLDNEQFF
CDR3 DNA: TGTGCCAGCAGCGTTAGCGGGTGGCTCGACAATGAGCAGTTCTTC

J gene: TRBJ2-7
D gene: TRBD1
clone size: .
V gene: TRBV28
CDR3 protein: CASSSRQGAIYEQYF
CDR3 DNA: TGTGCCAGCAGTTCTAGACAGGGGGCGATCTACGAGCAGTACTTC

J gene: TRBJ2-7
D gene: TRBD2
clone size: .
V gene: TRBV7-2
CDR3 protein: CASSRTSGRAHEQYF
CDR3 DNA: TGTGCCAGCAGCCGGACTAGCGGGAGGGCCCACGAGCAGTACTTC

J gene: TRBJ1-2
D gene: .
clone size: .
V gene: TRBV28
CDR3 protein: CASSPNYGYTF
CDR3 DNA: TGTGCCAGCAGCCCGAACTATGGCTACACCTTC

J gene: TRBJ2-3
D gene: .
clone size: .
V gene: TRBV5-1
CDR3 protein: CASSLAGQPSTDTQYF
CDR3 DNA: TGCGCCAGCAGCTTGGCTGGGCAGCCAAGCACAGATACGCAGTATTTT

J gene: TRBJ2-1
D gene: TRBD2
clone size: .
V gene: TRBV14
CDR3 protein: CASSQTAGVMGEQFF
CDR3 DNA: TGTGCCAGCAGCCAAACAGCGGGAGTTATGGGTGAGCAGTTCTTC

J gene: TRBJ1-1
D gene: .
clone size: .
V gene: TRBV29-1
CDR3 protein: CSARRGGNTEAFF
CDR3 DNA: TGCAGCGCCCGCCGGGGAGGGAACACTGAAGCTTTCTTT

J gene: TRBJ2-5
D gene: .
clone size: .
V gene: TRBV4-2
CDR3 protein: CASSQDPDRLETQYF
CDR3 DNA: TGTGCCAGCAGCCAAGATCCAGACAGGTTGGAGACCCAGTACTTC

J gene: TRBJ2-1
D gene: TRBD2
clone size: .
V gene: TRBV7-8
CDR3 protein: CASSLRERDTYNEQFF
CDR3 DNA: TGTGCCAGCAGCTTAAGGGAGCGGGATACCTACAATGAGCAGTTCTTC

J gene: TRBJ2-5
D gene: TRBD1
clone size: .
V gene: TRBV19
CDR3 protein: CASSQSQGAHRETQYF
CDR3 DNA: TGTGCCAGTAGCCAATCACAGGGGGCGCATCGAGAGACCCAGTACTTC

J gene: TRBJ2-2
D gene: .
clone size: .
V gene: TRBV6-6
CDR3 protein: CASSQGSGELFF
CDR3 DNA: TGTGCCAGCAGTCAGGGTTCCGGGGAGCTGTTTTTT